This TCR beta chain was recorded in a study of T cells in Graves' hyperthyroidism and ophthalmopathy. Study context: Specimen type is peripheral blood, collected at initial diagnosis prior to any treatment. Notes on the study in general: Stable hyperthyroidism was told apart from ophthalmopathy by a model built on 13 V-J features.

It was RNA transcripts that yielded the amplified TCR beta CDR3 regions. During a first-round RT-PCR of the TCR CDR3, the HTBI primer set was used. TCRdb called the multiplex PCR reads again in MiXCR, with one record for every CDR3 protein. The sample includes 500,000 to 650,000 distinct CDR3 sequences, around 15% of them seen just once. This clonotype was found many times. Its antigen is as yet unknown. There are 16 residues in the CDR3. CDR1 is SGHVS, CDR2 FQNEAQ, per germline. V gave up 2 bases and J gave up 0 bases, with 10 bases separating them. This receptor was obtained from a middle-aged woman with Graves' hyperthyroidism. The V gene is TRBV7-8, the J gene TRBJ1-4; D not certain. Sequencing input: blood. CDR3 protein: CASSLSPIATNEKLFF. CDR3 nucleotide sequence: TGTGCCAGCAGCTTAAGCCCGATAGCAACTAATGAAAAACTGTTTTTT.